The table lists the clone carrying this T cell receptor beta chain with a few counts. Germline V CDR1 and CDR2: LGHNA, YNFKEQ. Trimming took 0 bases from V and 1 from J; bases not matched to a gene: 10. The CDR3 totals 18 residues. This sample was taken from a study of blood T cell repertoires in COVID-19. The wider study: Spain, Italy and the United States supplied samples that represented acute and convalescent COVID-19. In each case, the material was cDNA or gDNA derived from T cells, B-cell-depleted T cells, or PBMCs.

Some clones are missing from TCRdb's copy, which holds only in-frame ones; the method was immunoSEQ multiplex PCR. Of 450,000 to 500,000 clones in the sample, more than 85% were seen once. Recruitment covered some 25 US areas and drew participants whose ages spanned roughly 18 to 89 years. Recovered status in Cohort 3 required two negative PCRs, clearance, or symptom resolution. The sequence derives from a woman aged 55-75 years who had recovered from COVID-19. The chain couples TRBV4-2 to TRBJ2-3, with TRBD2 matching over 7 bases. The sample comprised PBMCs or T cells enriched from blood (not recorded which). Written as DNA, the CDR3 is TGTGCCAGCAGCCAAGATAGAGGGGCTAGCGGTCGCACAGATACGCAGTATTTT. It specifies CASSQDRGASGRTDTQYF.